The 4 T cell receptor beta chains in this list originate from one sample, sequenced in a study of blood T cell repertoires in COVID-19. TCRdb's copy holds only in-frame clones and misses some; the assay was immunoSEQ multiplex PCR. The table records roughly 200,000 clones, 65% to 90% of them present only once. Sequencing was done on a sample of PBMCs or T cells enriched from blood (not recorded which). These receptors were collected from a woman aged 30 to 39 who had been exposed to COVID-19.

This chain uses TRBV2 with TRBJ1-1; 9 positions agree with TRBD1. CDR3 length: 15 residues. The V segment lost 3 bases and the J segment 1 base; nucleotides outside the gene matches: 3. Germline CDR1 is SNHLY and CDR2 is FYNNEI. The CDR3 DNA follows: TGTGCCAGCAGTGATCAGGACAGGGGGAACACTGAAGCTTTCTTT. This sequence encodes CASSDQDRGNTEAFF.

The chain uses TRBV5-5 and TRBJ1-4; 7 positions agree with TRBD1. This CDR3 spans 15 amino acids. The junction had 5 bases not matched to a gene; V was cut back by 1 base and J by 5 bases. Germline CDR1 reads SGHKS; CDR2 reads YYEKEE (reference sequence). The CDR3 sequence is CASSLMTGLNEKLFF. In DNA, the CDR3 is TGTGCCAGCAGCTTGATGACAGGGCTGAATGAAAAACTGTTTTTT.

This clone was observed a handful of times. J is TRBJ2-7 and V is TRBV19; TRBD1 might be the D (5 bases). Trimming stripped 5 bases from V and 2 bases from J, with 7 bases between. The CDR3 is 12 amino acids. The V gene's germline CDR1 is LNHDA and CDR2 SQIVND (reference sequence). CDR3 sequence: CASSATAYEQYF. In DNA form, the CDR3 reads TGTGCCAGTAGTGCGACAGCCTACGAGCAGTACTTC. Based on the CDR3 plus reference TRBV19 and TRBJ2-7, the full variable domain is DGGITQSPKYLFRKEGQNVTLSCEQNLNHDAMYWYRQDPGQGLRLIYYSQIVNDFQKGDIAEGYSVSREKKESFPLTVTSAQKNPTAFYLCASSATAYEQYFGPGTRLTVT.

This clone has a count of ten or more. The CDR3 is CASSAKQGLFSGANVLTF. The CDR3 nucleotides are TGTGCCAGCAGCGCTAAACAGGGTCTCTTCTCTGGGGCCAACGTCCTGACTTTC. The chain combines TRBV7-9 with TRBJ2-6, with D maybe TRBD1 (6 bases). The V gene lost 5 bases and the J gene lost 0 bases, with 17 bases spanning the gap. CDR1 and CDR2 (germline): SEHNR, FQNEAQ (reference sequence). The CDR3 covers 18 residues.